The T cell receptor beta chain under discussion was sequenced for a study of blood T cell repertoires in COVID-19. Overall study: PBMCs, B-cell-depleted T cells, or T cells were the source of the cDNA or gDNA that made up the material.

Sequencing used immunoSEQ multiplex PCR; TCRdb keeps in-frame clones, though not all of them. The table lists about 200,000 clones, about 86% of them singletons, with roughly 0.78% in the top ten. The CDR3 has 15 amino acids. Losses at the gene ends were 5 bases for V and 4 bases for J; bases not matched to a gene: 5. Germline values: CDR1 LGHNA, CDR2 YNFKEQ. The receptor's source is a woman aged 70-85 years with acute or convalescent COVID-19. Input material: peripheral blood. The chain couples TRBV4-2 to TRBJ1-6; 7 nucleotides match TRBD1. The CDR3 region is CASSGQAGYNSPLHF. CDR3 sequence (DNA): TGTGCCAGCAGCGGACAGGCGGGATATAATTCACCCCTCCACTTT.